This T cell receptor beta chain was sequenced for a study of shared clonotypes between healthy human individuals. The V and J ends lost 0 bases and 8 bases respectively, with 19 bases between them. The CDR3 spans 16 residues. The germline V gene encodes CDR1 MNHNS and CDR2 SASEGT. Each cell subset's genomic DNA was divided evenly among several immunoSEQ plates. Produced via immunoSEQ multiplex PCR; TCRdb's table is partial and in-frame only. Of some 500,000 clones listed, almost 97% were seen once; the top ten hold approximately 0.062%. As concerns this clone: No antigen is known for it.

General study findings and limits: The sharing of around 5% of naive CD4 clonotypes was seen across a few donors. Donor scarcity curtailed the genetic and exposure-history diversity represented herein.

The gene calls are TRBV6-1 and TRBJ1-2; weak D call: TRBD1 (5 bases). The sequencing sample was made of naive CD4+ T cells sorted from blood. The sample's subset: CD45RA+ positively selected. This receptor was obtained from a woman aged 25 to 39 in good health. CDR3 DNA sequence: TGTGCCAGCAGTGAAGCGGGGGGAACGAGGGTCCGGGGCTACACCTTC. Translating gives CASSEAGGTRVRGYTF.